This record looks at one TCR beta chain sequence and its context. This clone's antigen is unknown. No quality values exist for individual bases; no much larger clone is one base distant. What this sample's treatment or condition label stands for: skin biopsy from PPD injection site in Mantoux-positive individual. The study reported a robust and sensitive protocol to amplify, sequence and analyze TCRs, based on 3' ligation of a UMI-containing oligonucleotide to TCR cDNA. The tuberculin skin test biopsies were taken from PPD-injected sites in individuals who had a positive Mantoux test. Total RNA was treated with RQ1 DNase, without cell sorting, prior to reverse transcription, with an input of about 1 to 1,100 ng being targeted. Skin biopsy and whole blood libraries were made to test pipeline robustness in samples where T cells form a minority population. The record originates from a study of naive and memory T cell subsets (dated by TCRdb to 2015 to 2018). A note on the overall study: According to the figure summarizing the samples, there were around ten blood donors, 7 tuberculin skin test biopsies and 3 saline control biopsies. Skin biopsies were taken from tuberculin skin test sites or from saline-injected control sites and were processed for RNA extraction as described before. PCR2 was typically run as a SYBR Green qPCR and stopped at a set threshold, although low-input samples could use end-point PCR of around 6 cycles instead.

The CDR3, from cysteine to phenylalanine, totals 15 residues. Kept here is only the CDR3 DNA, which spans 45 bases and is read in frame from base 1. V gives up 3 bases and J gives up 13 bases, and the segment between their germline ends measures 27 bases. The germline V gene provides CDR1 SQVTM and CDR2 ANQGSEA. Study-level results and caveats: Skin biopsy collection and RNA processing details were not given in the paper but referenced to earlier studies. Higher TCR numbers at tuberculin skin test sites were interpreted as T cell infiltration of a delayed type IV hypersensitivity reaction. TCR sequences were reportedly obtained from both types of skin biopsy, with many more TCRs found at tuberculin skin test sites. The RNA-based method was acknowledged to be potentially sensitive to changes in TCR transcripts with T cell activation and differentiation.

Library creation used UMI-ligation and nested PCR. The ligated cDNA was amplified in four rounds of PCR with nested alpha and beta constant region primers together with the SP2 primer. For the blood and skin samples, reverse transcription of TCR RNA was done with SuperScript IV along with alpha and beta constant region primers. Using T4 RNA ligase 1, an oligonucleotide carrying both the Illumina SP2 primer and a UMI was ligated onto the 3' end of the cDNA. To prevent hairpin formation, the 12-nucleotide UMI was made up of two random hexamers with an eight-base spacer between them. TCR alpha and beta chain libraries were processed separately from the second PCR onward, with dual indexing for multiplexing. After pooling, the indexed libraries were analyzed by capillary electrophoresis and sequenced on either an Illumina MiSeq or NextSeq. PhiX DNA at about 5-7% was spiked into libraries to increase base diversity and improve cluster recognition. The source study handled its data this way. Demultiplexor pulled UMIs out of read 2, joined the UMIs with the TCR sequence from read 1, and separated reads according to sample indices. V and J genes and V-J junctions were identified by Decombinator, which gave every TCR a five-part identifier that included V and J deletions. Collapsinator relied on UMIs to correct both sequencing errors and PCR amplification heterogeneity, producing a UMI-based abundance for each TCR. CDR3Translator converted identifiers to nucleotide sequence, translated to amino acids, and extracted CDR3 regions using terminal motifs. After normalization to the amount of input RNA, error-corrected alpha and beta TCR counts from blood and skin were compared. The public reads were reanalyzed by TCRdb: fastp trimming at Q25, MiXCR alignment, in-frame beta chains only. All rows with the same CDR3 protein become a single entry with the most common DNA and genes. None of the V and J calls come from the authors' own analysis; TCRdb made them. The sample table shows tens of thousands of distinct CDR3 sequences, and 6.5% to 8% are seen once. The top ten clones comprise roughly 3.3% of the sample.

This TCR was sampled from an adult in good health. This sequence uses TRBV29-1 and TRBJ1-2, with the D segment identity uncertain. The source material was skin, sampled from a tuberculin skin test site. The CDR3 amino acid sequence is: CSVEDGFAGINYGTF. The nucleotide sequence reads TGCAGCGTTGAGGATGGGTTCGCAGGAATTAACTATGGCACCTTC.